This T cell receptor (beta chain) came from a study of OX40 agonist ivuxolimab in advanced cancers. Study details: Ivuxolimab, an antibody that agonizes OX40 (CD134), was administered to the patients. Participants averaged approximately 60 years of age (range roughly 23 to 90) and were 82.7% male. Partial response was recorded in three patients: one hepatocellular carcinoma and two cutaneous melanoma cases.

Repertoires were generated with immunoSEQ multiplex PCR, while TCRdb's copy carries only in-frame clones and drops some. The sample holds 45,000 to 60,000 clones, about 79% seen once. Germline CDR1 is SGHTA and CDR2 is FQGNSA. This CDR3 comprises 15 residues. V shed 5 bases and J 0 bases; nucleotides not matched to a gene: 3. The origin of this receptor is an adult with an advanced solid tumor such as melanoma, head and neck, liver or kidney cancer. The V gene is TRBV7-2, the J gene TRBJ2-7, with TRBD2 matching 11 bases. Sequences were derived from CD4+ or CD8+ T cells sorted from blood, sampled in a trial of the OX40 agonist ivuxolimab. The CDR3 DNA reads as TGTGCCAGCAGCCGTACTAGCGGGGGCTCCTACGAGCAGTACTTC. Protein: CASSRTSGGSYEQYF.